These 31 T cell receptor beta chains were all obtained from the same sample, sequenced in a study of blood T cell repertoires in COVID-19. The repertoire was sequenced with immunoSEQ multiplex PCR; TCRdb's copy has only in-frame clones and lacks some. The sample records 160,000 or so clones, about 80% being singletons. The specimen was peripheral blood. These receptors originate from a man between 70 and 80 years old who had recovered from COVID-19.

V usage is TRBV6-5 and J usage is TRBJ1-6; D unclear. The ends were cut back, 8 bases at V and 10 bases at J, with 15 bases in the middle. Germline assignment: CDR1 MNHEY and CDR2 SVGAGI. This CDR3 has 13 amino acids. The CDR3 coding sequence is TGTGCCAGCCGGAGCTCCTCCGGCTCACCCCTCCACTTT. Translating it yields CASRSSSGSPLHF.

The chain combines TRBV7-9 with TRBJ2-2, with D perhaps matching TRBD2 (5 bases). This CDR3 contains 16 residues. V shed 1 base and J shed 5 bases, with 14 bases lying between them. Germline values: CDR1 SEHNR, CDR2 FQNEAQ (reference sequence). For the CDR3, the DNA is TGTGCCAGCAGCTTAGAAGGGAGTCTCCTTACCGGGGAGCTGTTTTTT. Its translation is CASSLEGSLLTGELFF. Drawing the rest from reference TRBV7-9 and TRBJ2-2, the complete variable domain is DTGVSQNPRHKITKRGQNVTFRCDPISEHNRLYWYRQTLGQGPEFLTYFQNEAQLEKSRLLSDRFSAERPKGSFSTLEIQRTEQGDSAMYLCASSLEGSLLTGELFFGEGSRLTVL.

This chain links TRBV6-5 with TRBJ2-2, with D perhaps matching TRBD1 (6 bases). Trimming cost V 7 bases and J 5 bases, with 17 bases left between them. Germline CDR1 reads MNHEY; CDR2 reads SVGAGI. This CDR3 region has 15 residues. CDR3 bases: TGTGCCAGCATTACCCCCAGGGGAAGGACCGGGGAGCTGTTTTTT. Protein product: CASITPRGRTGELFF.

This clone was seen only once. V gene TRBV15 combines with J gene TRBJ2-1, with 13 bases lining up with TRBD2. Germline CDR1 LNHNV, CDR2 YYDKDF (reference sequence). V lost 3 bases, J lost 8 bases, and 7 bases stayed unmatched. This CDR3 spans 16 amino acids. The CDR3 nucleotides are TGTGCCACCAGCAGTCGGACTAGCGGGAGTCCACATGAGCAGTTCTTC. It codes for CATSSRTSGSPHEQFF.

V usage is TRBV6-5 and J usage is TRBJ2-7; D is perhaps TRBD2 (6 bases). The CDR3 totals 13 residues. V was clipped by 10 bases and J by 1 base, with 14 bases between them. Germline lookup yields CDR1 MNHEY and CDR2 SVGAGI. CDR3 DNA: TGTGCCACCTTCCGGGACTTGTCCTACGAGCAGTACTTC. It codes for CATFRDLSYEQYF.

The CDR3 here is CASSVDSGKVNEQFF. CDR3 sequence (DNA): TGTGCCAGCAGTGTGGACAGCGGGAAAGTGAATGAGCAGTTCTTC. J is TRBJ2-1 and V is TRBV25-1; TRBD2 is a possible D gene (7 bases). Germline loops: CDR1 MGHDK, CDR2 SYGVNS. The CDR3 runs 15 residues. Trimming took off 4 bases at V and 7 bases at J, with 17 bases between the two ends.

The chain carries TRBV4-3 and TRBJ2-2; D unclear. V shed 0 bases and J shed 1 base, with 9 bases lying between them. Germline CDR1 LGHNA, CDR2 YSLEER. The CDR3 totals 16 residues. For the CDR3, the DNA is TGCGCCAGCAGCCAAGAGGTACTCCAGAACACCGGGGAGCTGTTTTTT. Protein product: CASSQEVLQNTGELFF.

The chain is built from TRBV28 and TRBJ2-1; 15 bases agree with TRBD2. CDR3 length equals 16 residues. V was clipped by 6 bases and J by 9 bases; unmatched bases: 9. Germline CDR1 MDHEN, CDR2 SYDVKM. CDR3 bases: TGTGCCAGCAGGTCTCCGGGACTAGCGGGAGGCATTGAGCAGTTCTTC. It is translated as CASRSPGLAGGIEQFF.

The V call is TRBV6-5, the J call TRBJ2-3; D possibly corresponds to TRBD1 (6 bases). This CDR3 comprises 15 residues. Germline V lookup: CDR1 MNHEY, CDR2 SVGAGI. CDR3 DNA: TGTGCAACCCTGAAGGGGGTACTTGCCCCAGATACGCAGTATTTT. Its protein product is CATLKGVLAPDTQYF.

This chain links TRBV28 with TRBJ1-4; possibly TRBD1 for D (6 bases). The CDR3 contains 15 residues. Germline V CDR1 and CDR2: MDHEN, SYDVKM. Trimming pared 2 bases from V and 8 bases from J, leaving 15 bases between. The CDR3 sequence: CASSLIGGRLEKLFF. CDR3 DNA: TGTGCCAGCAGTTTAATCGGGGGGCGCTTGGAAAAACTGTTTTTT.

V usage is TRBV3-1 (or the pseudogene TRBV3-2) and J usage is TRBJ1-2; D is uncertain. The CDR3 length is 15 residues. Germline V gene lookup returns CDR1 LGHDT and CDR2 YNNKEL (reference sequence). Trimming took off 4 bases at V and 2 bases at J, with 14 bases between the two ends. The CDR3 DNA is TGTGCCAGCAGCCCAGCGGTTTCGGGCAACTATGGCTACACCTTC. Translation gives CASSPAVSGNYGYTF.

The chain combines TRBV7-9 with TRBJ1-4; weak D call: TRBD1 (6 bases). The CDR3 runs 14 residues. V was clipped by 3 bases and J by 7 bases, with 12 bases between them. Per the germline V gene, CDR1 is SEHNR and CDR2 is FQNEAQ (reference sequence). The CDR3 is CASSFLTGVEKLFF. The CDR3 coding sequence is TGTGCCAGCAGCTTTTTGACAGGTGTTGAAAAACTGTTTTTT. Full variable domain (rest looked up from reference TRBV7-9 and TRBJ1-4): DTGVSQNPRHKITKRGQNVTFRCDPISEHNRLYWYRQTLGQGPEFLTYFQNEAQLEKSRLLSDRFSAERPKGSFSTLEIQRTEQGDSAMYLCASSFLTGVEKLFFGSGTQLSVL.

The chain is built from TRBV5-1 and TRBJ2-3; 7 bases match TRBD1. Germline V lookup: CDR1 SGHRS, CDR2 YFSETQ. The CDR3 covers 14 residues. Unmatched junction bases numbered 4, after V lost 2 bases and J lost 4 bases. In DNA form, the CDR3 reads TGCGCCAGCAGCTTTCCCGGGACAGCAGATACGCAGTATTTT. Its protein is CASSFPGTADTQYF.

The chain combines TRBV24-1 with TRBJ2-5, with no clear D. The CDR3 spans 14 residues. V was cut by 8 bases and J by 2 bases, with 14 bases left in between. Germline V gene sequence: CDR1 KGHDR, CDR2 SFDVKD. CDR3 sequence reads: CATNSSGGQETQYF. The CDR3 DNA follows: TGTGCCACCAACTCTTCGGGTGGGCAAGAGACCCAGTACTTC.

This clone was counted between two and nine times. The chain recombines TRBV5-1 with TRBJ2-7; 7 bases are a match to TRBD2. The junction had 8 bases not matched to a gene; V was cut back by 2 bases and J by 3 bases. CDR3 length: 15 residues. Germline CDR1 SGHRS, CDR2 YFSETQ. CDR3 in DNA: TGCGCCAGCAGCTTCGGGGGAGGGACGTTCTACGAGCAGTACTTC. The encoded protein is CASSFGGGTFYEQYF.

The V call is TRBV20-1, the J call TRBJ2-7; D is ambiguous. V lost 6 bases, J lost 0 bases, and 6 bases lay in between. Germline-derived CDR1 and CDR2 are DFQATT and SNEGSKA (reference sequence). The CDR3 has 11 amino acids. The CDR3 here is CSAQLSYEQYF. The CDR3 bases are TGCAGTGCGCAACTCTCCTACGAGCAGTACTTC.

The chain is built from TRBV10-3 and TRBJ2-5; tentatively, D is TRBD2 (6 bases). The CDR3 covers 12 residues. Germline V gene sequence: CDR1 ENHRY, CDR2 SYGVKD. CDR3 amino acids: CAAAGQEETQYF. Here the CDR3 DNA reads TGTGCAGCCGCGGGGCAGGAAGAGACCCAGTACTTC.

CDR3 amino acids: CASSQGQVLEKLFF. The CDR3 DNA follows: TGTGCCAGCAGCCAGGGACAGGTTCTTGAAAAACTGTTTTTT. The chain employs TRBV3-1 (or the pseudogene TRBV3-2) and TRBJ1-4; 8 positions agree with TRBD1. Per the germline V gene, CDR1 is LGHDT and CDR2 is YNNKEL (reference sequence). V trimming: 3 bases; J trimming: 7 bases; junction bases outside the gene matches: 4. This CDR3 region has 14 residues.

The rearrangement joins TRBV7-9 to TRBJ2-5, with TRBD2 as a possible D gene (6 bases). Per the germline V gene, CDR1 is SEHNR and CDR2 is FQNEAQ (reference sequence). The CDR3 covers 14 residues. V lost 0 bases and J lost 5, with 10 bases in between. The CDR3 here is CASSLAGGAETQYF. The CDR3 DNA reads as TGTGCCAGCAGCTTAGCAGGAGGGGCGGAGACCCAGTACTTC.

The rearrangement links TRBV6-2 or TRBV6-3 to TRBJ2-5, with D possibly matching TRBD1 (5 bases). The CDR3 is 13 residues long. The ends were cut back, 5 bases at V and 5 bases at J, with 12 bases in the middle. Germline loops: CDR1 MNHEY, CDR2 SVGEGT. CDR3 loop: CASSGQGFETQYF. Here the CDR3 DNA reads TGTGCCAGCAGTGGCCAGGGATTCGAGACCCAGTACTTC.

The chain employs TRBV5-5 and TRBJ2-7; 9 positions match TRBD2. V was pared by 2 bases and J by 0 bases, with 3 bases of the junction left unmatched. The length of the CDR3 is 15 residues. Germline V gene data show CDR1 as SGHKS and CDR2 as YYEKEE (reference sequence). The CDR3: CASSFGGGGSYEQYF. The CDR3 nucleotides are TGTGCCAGCAGCTTCGGCGGGGGGGGCTCCTACGAGCAGTACTTC.

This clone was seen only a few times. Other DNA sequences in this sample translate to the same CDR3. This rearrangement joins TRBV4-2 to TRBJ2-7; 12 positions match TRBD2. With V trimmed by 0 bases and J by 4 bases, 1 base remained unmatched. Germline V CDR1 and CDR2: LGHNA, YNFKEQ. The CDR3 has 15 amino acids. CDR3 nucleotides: TGTGCCAGCAGCCAAGAGACTAGCGGGAGTTACGAGCAGTACTTC. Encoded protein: CASSQETSGSYEQYF.

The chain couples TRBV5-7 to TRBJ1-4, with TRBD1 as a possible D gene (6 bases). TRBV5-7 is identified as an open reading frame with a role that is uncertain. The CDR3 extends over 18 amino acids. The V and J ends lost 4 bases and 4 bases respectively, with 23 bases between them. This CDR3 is CASSPTGTPHSLNEKLFF. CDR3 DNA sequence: TGTGCCAGCAGCCCGACCGGGACACCTCATTCGCTTAATGAAAAACTGTTTTTT.

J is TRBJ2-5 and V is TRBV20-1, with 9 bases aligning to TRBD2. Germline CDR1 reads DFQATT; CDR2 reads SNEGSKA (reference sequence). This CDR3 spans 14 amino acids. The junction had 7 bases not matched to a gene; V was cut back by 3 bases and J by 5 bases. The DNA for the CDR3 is TGCAGTGCTAGTGCGGGAGGGCCCAAGGAGACCCAGTACTTC. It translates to CSASAGGPKETQYF.

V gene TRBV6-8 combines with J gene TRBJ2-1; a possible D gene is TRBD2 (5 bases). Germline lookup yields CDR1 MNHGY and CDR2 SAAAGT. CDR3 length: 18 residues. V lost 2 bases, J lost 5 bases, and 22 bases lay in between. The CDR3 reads CASSYADSATSFHNEQFF. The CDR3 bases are TGTGCCAGCAGTTACGCGGACTCTGCTACCTCATTCCACAATGAGCAGTTCTTC.

CDR3 protein: CASRTEVGYGYTF. Written as DNA, the CDR3 is TGTGCCAGCCGGACTGAGGTTGGGTATGGCTACACCTTC. J is TRBJ1-2 and V is TRBV19; no reliable D call. Between the trimmed V and J ends, which lost 9 bases and 5 bases, there was a span of 16 bases. The CDR3 length is 13 residues. The germline gives CDR1 LNHDA, CDR2 SQIVND (reference sequence).

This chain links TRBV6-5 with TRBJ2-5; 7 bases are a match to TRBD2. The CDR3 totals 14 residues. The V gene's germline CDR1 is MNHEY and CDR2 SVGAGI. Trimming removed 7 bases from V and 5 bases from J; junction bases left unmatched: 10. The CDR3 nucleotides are TGTGCCAGCAAGGATTCGGGAGGCAGGGAGACCCAGTACTTC. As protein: CASKDSGGRETQYF.

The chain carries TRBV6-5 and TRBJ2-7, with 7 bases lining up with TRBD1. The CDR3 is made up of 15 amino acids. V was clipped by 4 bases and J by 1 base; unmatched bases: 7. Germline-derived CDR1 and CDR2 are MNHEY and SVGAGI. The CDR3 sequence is CASSSYRDRSYEQYF. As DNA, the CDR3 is TGTGCCAGCAGTTCATACCGGGACAGATCCTACGAGCAGTACTTC.

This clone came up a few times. The CDR3 DNA sequence: TGTGCCAGCAGTTACACGGGACAGGGGGCCAACGAGCAGTACTTC. Translation gives CASSYTGQGANEQYF. The rearrangement joins TRBV6-2 or TRBV6-3 to TRBJ2-7, with TRBD1 identical over 12 bases. The CDR3 runs 15 residues. Per germline, CDR1 MNHEY and CDR2 SVGEGT. Losses at the gene ends were 2 bases for V and 5 bases for J; bases not matched to a gene: 4.

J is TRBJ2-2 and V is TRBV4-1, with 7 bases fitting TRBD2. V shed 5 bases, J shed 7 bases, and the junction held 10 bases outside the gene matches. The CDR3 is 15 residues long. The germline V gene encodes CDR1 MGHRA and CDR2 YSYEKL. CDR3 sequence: CASSFGLDAGGELFF. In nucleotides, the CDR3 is TGCGCCAGCAGCTTCGGACTAGATGCAGGCGGGGAGCTGTTTTTT.

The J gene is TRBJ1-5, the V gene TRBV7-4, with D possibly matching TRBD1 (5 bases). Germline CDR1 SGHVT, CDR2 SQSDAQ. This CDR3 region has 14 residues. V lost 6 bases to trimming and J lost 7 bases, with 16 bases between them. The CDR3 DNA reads TGTGCCAGCAGTCCGGTTCAGGGCTGCCAGCCCCAGCATTTT. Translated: CASSPVQGCQPQHF.